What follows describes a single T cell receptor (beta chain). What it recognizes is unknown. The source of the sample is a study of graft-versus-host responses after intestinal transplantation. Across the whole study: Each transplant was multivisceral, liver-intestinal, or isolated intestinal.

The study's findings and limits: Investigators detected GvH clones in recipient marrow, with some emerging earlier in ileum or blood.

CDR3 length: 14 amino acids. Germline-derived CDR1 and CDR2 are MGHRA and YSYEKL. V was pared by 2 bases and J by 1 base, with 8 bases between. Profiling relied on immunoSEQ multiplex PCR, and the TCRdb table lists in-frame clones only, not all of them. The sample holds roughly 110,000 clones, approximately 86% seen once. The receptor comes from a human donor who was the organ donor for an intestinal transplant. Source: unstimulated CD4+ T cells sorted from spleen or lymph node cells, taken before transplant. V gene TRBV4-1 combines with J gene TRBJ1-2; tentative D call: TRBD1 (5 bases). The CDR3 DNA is TGCGCCAGCAGCCAATCCAGGGATAACTATGGCTACACCTTC. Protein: CASSQSRDNYGYTF.